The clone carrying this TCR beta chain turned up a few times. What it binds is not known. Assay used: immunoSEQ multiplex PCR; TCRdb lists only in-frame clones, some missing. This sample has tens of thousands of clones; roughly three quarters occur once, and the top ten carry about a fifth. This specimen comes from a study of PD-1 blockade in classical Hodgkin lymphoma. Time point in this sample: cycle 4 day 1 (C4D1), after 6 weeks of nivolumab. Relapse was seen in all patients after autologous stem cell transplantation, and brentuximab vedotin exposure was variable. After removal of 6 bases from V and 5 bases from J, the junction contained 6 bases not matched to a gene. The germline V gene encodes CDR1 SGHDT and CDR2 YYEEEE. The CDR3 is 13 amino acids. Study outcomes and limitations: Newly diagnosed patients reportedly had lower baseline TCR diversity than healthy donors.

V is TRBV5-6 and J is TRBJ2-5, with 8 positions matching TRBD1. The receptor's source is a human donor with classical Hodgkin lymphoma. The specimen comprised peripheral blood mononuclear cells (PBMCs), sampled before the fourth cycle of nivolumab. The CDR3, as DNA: TGTGCCAGCACCTGGACAGGGTCCGAGACCCAGTACTTC. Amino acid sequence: CASTWTGSETQYF.